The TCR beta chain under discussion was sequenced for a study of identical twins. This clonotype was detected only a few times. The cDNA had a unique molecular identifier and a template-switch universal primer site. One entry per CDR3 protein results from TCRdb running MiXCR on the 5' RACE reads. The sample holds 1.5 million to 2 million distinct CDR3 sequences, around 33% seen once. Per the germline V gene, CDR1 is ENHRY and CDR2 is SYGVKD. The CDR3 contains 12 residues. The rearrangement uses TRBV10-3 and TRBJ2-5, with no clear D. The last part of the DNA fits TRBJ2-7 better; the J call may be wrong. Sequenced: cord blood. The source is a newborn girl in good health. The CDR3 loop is CAISEFRSEQYF. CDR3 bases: TGTGCCATCAGTGAATTCAGGTCCGAGCAGTACTTC.